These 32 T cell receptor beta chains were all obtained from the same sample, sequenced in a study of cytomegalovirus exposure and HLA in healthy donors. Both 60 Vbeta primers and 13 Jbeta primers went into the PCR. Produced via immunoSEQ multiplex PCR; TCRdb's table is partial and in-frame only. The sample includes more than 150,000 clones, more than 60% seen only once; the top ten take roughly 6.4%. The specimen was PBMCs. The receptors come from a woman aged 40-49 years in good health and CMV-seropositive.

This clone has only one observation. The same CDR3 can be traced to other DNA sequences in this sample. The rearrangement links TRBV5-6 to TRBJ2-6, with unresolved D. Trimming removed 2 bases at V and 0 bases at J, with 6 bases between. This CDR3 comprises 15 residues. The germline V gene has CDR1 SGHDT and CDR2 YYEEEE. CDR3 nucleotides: TGTGCCAGCAGCTTTGCTACCTCTGGGGCCAACGTCCTGACTTTC. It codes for CASSFATSGANVLTF. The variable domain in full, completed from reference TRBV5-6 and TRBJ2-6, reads DAGVTQSPTHLIKTRGQQVTLRCSPKSGHDTVSWYQQALGQGPQFIFQYYEEEERQRGNFPDRFSGHQFPNYSSELNVNALLLGDSALYLCASSFATSGANVLTFGAGSRLTVL.

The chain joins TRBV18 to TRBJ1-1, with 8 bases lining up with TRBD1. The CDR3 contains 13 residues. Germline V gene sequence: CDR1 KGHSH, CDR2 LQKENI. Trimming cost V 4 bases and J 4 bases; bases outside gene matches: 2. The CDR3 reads CASSLGTGTEAFF. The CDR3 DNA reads TGTGCCAGCTCACTTGGGACAGGCACTGAAGCTTTCTTT.

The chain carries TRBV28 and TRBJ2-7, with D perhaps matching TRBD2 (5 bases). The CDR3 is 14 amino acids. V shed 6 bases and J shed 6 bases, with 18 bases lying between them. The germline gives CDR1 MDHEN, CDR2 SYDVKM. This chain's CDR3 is CASSHSLKEAEQYF. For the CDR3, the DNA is TGTGCCAGCAGCCATTCCCTCAAGGAGGCCGAGCAGTACTTC.

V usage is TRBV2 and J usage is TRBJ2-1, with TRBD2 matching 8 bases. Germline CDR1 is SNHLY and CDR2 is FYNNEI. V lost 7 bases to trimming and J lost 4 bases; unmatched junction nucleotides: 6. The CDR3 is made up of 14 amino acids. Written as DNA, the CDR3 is TGTGCCAGCACCCGGGGGGGCGGTTACAATGAGCAGTTCTTC. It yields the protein CASTRGGGYNEQFF.

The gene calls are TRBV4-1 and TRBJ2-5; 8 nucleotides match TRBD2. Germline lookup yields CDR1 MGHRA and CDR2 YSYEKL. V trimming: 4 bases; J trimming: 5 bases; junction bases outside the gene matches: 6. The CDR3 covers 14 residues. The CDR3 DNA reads TGCGCCAGCAGCCCCACCCGGGGGGGGGAGACCCAGTACTTC. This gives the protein CASSPTRGGETQYF.

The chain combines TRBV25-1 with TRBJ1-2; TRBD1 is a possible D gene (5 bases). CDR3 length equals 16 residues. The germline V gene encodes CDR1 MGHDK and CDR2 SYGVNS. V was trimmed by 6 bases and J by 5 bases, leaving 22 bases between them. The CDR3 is CASSGAGEVFGYGYTF. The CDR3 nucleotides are TGTGCCAGCAGCGGGGCGGGGGAAGTGTTCGGTTATGGCTACACCTTC.

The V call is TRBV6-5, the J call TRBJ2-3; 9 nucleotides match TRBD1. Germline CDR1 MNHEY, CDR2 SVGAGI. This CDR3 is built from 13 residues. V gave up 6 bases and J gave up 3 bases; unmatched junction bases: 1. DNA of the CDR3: TGTGCCAGCAGGGGGACAGGGACAGATACGCAGTATTTT. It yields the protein CASRGTGTDTQYF.

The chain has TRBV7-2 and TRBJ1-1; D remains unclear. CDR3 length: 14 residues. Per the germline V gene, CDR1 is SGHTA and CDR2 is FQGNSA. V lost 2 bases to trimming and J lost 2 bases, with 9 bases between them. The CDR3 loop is CASSLYGTNTEAFF. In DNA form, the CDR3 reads TGTGCCAGCAGCTTATATGGTACTAACACTGAAGCTTTCTTT.

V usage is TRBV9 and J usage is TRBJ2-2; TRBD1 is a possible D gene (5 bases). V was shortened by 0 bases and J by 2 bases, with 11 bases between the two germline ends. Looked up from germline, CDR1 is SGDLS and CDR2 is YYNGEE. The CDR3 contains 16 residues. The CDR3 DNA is TGTGCCAGCAGCGTAGATGGGGCGATAAACACCGGGGAGCTGTTTTTT. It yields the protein CASSVDGAINTGELFF.

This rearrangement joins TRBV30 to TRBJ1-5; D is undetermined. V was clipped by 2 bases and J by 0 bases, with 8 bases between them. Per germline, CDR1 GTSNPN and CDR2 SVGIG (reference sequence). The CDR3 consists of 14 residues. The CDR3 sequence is CAWSSPYSNQPQHF. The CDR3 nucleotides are TGTGCCTGGAGTTCTCCGTATAGCAATCAGCCCCAGCATTTT.

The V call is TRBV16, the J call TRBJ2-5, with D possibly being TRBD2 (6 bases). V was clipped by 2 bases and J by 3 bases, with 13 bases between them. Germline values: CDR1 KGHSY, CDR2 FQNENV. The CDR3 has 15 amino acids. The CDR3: CASSQRTAGEETQYF. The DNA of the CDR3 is TGTGCCAGCAGCCAACGAACAGCGGGTGAAGAGACCCAGTACTTC.

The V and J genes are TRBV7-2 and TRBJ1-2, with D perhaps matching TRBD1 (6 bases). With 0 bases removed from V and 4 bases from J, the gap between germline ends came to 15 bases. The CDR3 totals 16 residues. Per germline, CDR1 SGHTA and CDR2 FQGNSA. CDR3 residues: CASSLAGAGDSYGYTF. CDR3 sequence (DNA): TGTGCCAGCAGCTTAGCAGGGGCAGGGGATAGCTATGGCTACACCTTC.

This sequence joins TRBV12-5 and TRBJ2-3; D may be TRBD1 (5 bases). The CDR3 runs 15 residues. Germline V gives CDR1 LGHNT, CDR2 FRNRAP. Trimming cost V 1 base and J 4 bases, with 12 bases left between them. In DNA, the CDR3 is TGTGCTAGTGGTTTGGCCCAGGGCATCGCAGATACGCAGTATTTT. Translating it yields CASGLAQGIADTQYF.

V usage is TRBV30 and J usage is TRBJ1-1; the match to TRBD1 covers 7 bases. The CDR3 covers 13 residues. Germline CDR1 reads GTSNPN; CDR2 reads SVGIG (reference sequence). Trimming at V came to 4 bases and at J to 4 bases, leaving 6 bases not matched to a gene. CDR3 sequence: CAWNPGQITEAFF. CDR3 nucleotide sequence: TGTGCCTGGAATCCGGGACAGATCACTGAAGCTTTCTTT. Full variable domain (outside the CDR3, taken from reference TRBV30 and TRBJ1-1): SQTIHQWPATLVQPVGSPLSLECTVEGTSNPNLYWYRQAAGRGLQLLFYSVGIGQISSEVPQNLSASRPQDRQFILSSKKLLLSDSGFYLCAWNPGQITEAFFGQGTRLTVV.

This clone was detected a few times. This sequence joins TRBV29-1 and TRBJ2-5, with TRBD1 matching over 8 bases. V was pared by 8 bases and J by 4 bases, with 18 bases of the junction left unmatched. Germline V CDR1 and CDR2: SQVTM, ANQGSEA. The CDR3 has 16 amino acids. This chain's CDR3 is CSITENLDRVGETQYF. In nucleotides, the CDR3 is TGCAGCATAACCGAAAATCTGGACAGGGTAGGAGAGACCCAGTACTTC.

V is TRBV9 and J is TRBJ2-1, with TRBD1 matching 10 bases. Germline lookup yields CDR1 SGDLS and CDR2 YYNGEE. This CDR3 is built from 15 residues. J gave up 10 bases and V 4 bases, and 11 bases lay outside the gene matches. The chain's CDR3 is CASSTPGQGPREQFF. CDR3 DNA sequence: TGTGCCAGCAGCACCCCGGGACAGGGGCCCAGAGAGCAGTTCTTC.

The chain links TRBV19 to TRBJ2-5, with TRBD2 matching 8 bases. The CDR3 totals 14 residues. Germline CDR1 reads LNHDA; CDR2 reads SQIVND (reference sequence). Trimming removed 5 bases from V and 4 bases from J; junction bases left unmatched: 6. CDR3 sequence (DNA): TGTGCCAGTAGTGCCGGGGGGGGAATAGAGACCCAGTACTTC. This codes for CASSAGGGIETQYF.

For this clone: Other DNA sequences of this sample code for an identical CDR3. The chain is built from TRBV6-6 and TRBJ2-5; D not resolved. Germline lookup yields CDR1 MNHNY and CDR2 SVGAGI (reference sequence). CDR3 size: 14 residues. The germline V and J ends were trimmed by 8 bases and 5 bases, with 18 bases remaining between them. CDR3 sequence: CASSNSLVVETQYF. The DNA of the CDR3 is TGTGCCAGCTCAAACTCGTTGGTTGTGGAGACCCAGTACTTC.

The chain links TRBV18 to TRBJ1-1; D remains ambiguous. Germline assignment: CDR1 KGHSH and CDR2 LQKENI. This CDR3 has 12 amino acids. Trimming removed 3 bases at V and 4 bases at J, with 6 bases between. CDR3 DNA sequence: TGTGCCAGCTCACCCACAGTCACTGAAGCTTTCTTT. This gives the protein CASSPTVTEAFF.

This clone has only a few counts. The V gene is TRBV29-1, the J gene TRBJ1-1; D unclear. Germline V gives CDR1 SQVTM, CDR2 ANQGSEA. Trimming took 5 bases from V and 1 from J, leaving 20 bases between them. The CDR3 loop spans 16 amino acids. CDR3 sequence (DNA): TGCAGCGTTAAAGGGTACCTAGGTTTATCGAACACTGAAGCTTTCTTT. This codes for CSVKGYLGLSNTEAFF.

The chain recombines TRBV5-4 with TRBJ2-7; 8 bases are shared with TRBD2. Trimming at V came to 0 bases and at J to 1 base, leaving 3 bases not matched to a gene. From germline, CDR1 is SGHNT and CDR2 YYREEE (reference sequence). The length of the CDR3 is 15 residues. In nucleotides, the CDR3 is TGTGCCAGCAGCTTGGATCTAGCGGGTTCCTACGAGCAGTACTTC. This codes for CASSLDLAGSYEQYF.

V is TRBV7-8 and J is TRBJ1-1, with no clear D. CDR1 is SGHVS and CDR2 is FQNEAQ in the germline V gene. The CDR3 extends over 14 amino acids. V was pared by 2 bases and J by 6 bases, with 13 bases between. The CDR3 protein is CASSLLLEAAEAFF. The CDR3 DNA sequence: TGTGCCAGCAGCTTACTGTTGGAGGCCGCTGAAGCTTTCTTT.

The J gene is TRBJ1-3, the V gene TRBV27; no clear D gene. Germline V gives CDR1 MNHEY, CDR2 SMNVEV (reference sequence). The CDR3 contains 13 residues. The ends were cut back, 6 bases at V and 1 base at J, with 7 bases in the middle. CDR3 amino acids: CASRRLSGNTIYF. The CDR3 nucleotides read TGTGCCAGCAGGAGGCTGTCTGGAAACACCATATATTTT.

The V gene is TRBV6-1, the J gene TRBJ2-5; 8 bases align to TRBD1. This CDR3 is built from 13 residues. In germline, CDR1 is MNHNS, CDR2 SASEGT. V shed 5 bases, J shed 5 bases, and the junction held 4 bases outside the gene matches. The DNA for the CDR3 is TGTGCCAGCAGTAGACAGGGGCACGAGACCCAGTACTTC. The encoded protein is CASSRQGHETQYF.

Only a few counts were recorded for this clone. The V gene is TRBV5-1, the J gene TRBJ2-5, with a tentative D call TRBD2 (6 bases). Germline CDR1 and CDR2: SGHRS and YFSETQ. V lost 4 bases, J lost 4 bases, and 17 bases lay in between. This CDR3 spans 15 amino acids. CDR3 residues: CASSPDSRGRETQYF. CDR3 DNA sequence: TGCGCCAGCAGCCCTGACTCCCGGGGGAGAGAGACCCAGTACTTC.

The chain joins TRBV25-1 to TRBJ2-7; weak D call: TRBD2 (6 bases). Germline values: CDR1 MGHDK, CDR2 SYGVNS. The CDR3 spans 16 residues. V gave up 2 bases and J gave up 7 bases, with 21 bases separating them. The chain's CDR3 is CASSEQLAFIGKEQYF. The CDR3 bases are TGTGCCAGCAGTGAACAACTAGCCTTTATAGGGAAAGAGCAGTACTTC.

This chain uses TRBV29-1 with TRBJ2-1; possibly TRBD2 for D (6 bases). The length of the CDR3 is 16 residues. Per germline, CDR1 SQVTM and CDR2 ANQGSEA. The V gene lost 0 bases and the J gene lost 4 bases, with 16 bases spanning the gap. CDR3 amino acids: CSVEERRGIGYNEQFF. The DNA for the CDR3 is TGCAGCGTTGAAGAAAGACGGGGGATAGGGTACAATGAGCAGTTCTTC.

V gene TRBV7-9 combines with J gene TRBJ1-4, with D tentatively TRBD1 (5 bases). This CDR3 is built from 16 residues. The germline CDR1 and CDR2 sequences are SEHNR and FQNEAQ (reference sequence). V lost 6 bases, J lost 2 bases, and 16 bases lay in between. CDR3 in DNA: TGTGCCAGCAGTCCCCCGAACCGGGGGACTAATGAAAAACTGTTTTTT. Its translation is CASSPPNRGTNEKLFF. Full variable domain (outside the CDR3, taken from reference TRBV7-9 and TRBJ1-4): DTGVSQNPRHKITKRGQNVTFRCDPISEHNRLYWYRQTLGQGPEFLTYFQNEAQLEKSRLLSDRFSAERPKGSFSTLEIQRTEQGDSAMYLCASSPPNRGTNEKLFFGSGTQLSVL.

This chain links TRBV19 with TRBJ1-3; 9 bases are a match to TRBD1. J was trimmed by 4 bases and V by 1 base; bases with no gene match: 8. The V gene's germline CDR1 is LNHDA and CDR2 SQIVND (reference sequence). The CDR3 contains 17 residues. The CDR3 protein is CASSIASGQGPGNTIYF. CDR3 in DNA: TGTGCCAGTAGTATAGCGTCGGGACAGGGCCCGGGAAACACCATATATTTT. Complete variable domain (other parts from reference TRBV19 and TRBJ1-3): DGGITQSPKYLFRKEGQNVTLSCEQNLNHDAMYWYRQDPGQGLRLIYYSQIVNDFQKGDIAEGYSVSREKKESFPLTVTSAQKNPTAFYLCASSIASGQGPGNTIYFGEGSWLTVV.

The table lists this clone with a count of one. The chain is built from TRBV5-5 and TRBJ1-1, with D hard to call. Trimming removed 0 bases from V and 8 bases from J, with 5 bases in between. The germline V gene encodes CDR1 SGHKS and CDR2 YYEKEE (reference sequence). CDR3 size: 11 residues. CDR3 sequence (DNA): TGTGCCAGCAGCTTGGAAATAGAAGCTTTCTTT. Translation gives CASSLEIEAFF.

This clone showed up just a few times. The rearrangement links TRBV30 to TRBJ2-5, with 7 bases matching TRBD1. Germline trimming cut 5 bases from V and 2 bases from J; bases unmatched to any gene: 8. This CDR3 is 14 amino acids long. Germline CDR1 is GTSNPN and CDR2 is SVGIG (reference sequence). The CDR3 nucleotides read TGTGCCTGGTGGGTCCGACAGGGTCAAGAGACCCAGTACTTC. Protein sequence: CAWWVRQGQETQYF. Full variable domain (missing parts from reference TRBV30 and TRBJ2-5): SQTIHQWPATLVQPVGSPLSLECTVEGTSNPNLYWYRQAAGRGLQLLFYSVGIGQISSEVPQNLSASRPQDRQFILSSKKLLLSDSGFYLCAWWVRQGQETQYFGPGTRLLVL.

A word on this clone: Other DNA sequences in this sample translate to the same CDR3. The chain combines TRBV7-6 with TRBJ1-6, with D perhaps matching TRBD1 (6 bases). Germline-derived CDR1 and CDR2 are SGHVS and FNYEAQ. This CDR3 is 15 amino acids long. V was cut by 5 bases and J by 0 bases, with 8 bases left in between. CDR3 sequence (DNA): TGTGCCAGCAGCCTGGACAGCTCCTATAATTCACCCCTCCACTTT. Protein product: CASSLDSSYNSPLHF. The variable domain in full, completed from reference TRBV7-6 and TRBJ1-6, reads GAGVSQSPRYKVTKRGQDVALRCDPISGHVSLYWYRQALGQGPEFLTYFNYEAQQDKSGLPNDRFSAERPEGSISTLTIQRTEQRDSAMYRCASSLDSSYNSPLHFGNGTRLTVT.